Each of the 12 T cell receptor beta chains below was sequenced from the same sample in a study of shared clonotypes between healthy human individuals. Assay used: immunoSEQ multiplex PCR; TCRdb lists only in-frame clones, some missing. There are 1.4 million or so clones in the sample; 98% occur only once, and around 0.33% lies in the top ten. Material: naive CD4+ T cells sorted from blood. Sample subset: CD45RA+ positively selected. These receptors were collected from a man aged 25-40 years in good health.

The chain employs TRBV28 and TRBJ2-7; D remains ambiguous. This CDR3 region has 11 residues. The ends were cut back, 6 bases at V and 0 bases at J, with 3 bases in the middle. CDR1 and CDR2 from the germline V gene are MDHEN and SYDVKM. CDR3 DNA: TGTGCCAGCAGGAACTCCTACGAGCAGTACTTC. Encoded protein: CASRNSYEQYF.

The V call is TRBV28, the J call TRBJ2-7, with D possibly TRBD2 on 5 matching bases. This CDR3 spans 16 amino acids. Trimming left V 6 bases short and J 2 bases short, with 20 bases between. Per the germline V gene, CDR1 is MDHEN and CDR2 is SYDVKM. The CDR3 reads CASSPIIRRKTYEQYF. CDR3 in DNA: TGTGCCAGCAGCCCGATTATCAGGAGGAAAACCTACGAGCAGTACTTC.

The V gene is TRBV27, the J gene TRBJ2-7; 7 bases align to TRBD2. V lost 1 base, J lost 2 bases, and 5 bases stayed unmatched. CDR3 length: 15 amino acids. The germline V gene has CDR1 MNHEY and CDR2 SMNVEV (reference sequence). CDR3 loop: CASSLLWRETYEQYF. The CDR3 nucleotides are TGTGCCAGCAGTTTATTATGGCGGGAGACCTACGAGCAGTACTTC.

The genes are TRBV25-1 and TRBJ2-1; 10 nucleotides line up with TRBD1. J was trimmed by 4 bases and V by 3 bases; bases with no gene match: 3. This CDR3 region has 15 residues. Germline CDR1 is MGHDK and CDR2 is SYGVNS. The CDR3 DNA sequence: TGTGCCAGCAGTGACCGGGACAGGGGTTACAATGAGCAGTTCTTC. Translated, it gives CASSDRDRGYNEQFF. Variable domain in full (rest from reference TRBV25-1 and TRBJ2-1): EADIYQTPRYLVIGTGKKITLECSQTMGHDKMYWYQQDPGMELHLIHYSYGVNSTEKGDLSSESTVSRIRTEHFPLTLESARPSHTSQYLCASSDRDRGYNEQFFGPGTRLTVL.

This sequence joins TRBV9 and TRBJ2-1, with a weak D call TRBD2 (6 bases). The CDR3 has 15 amino acids. Trimming took 0 bases from V and 8 from J, leaving 15 bases between them. In germline, CDR1 is SGDLS, CDR2 YYNGEE. As DNA, the CDR3 is TGTGCCAGCAGCGTAGCGCGGGGAGAGGTCGATGAGCAGTTCTTC. Residues: CASSVARGEVDEQFF.

The V gene is TRBV18, the J gene TRBJ2-7; D uncertain. The CDR3 has 12 amino acids. Germline-derived CDR1 and CDR2 are KGHSH and LQKENI. Trimming shortened V by 5 bases and J by 5 bases, and 10 bases separated the two germline ends. The CDR3 here is CASSGPGDEQYF. In DNA form, the CDR3 reads TGTGCCAGCTCAGGCCCGGGCGACGAGCAGTACTTC. The whole variable domain, remainder taken from reference TRBV18 and TRBJ2-7, is NAGVMQNPRHLVRRRGQEARLRCSPMKGHSHVYWYRQLPEEGLKFMVYLQKENIIDESGMPKERFSAEFPKEGPSILRIQQVVRGDSAAYFCASSGPGDEQYFGPGTRLTVT.

V is TRBV5-4 and J is TRBJ2-1; 12 bases map to TRBD2. V trimming: 4 bases; J trimming: 9 bases; junction bases outside the gene matches: 8. Germline V CDR1 and CDR2: SGHNT, YYREEE (reference sequence). This CDR3 contains 15 residues. This chain's CDR3 is CASSAGLAGVVEQFF. DNA of the CDR3: TGTGCCAGCAGCGCGGGACTAGCGGGTGTCGTTGAGCAGTTCTTC.

J is TRBJ2-7 and V is TRBV15, with D possibly matching TRBD1 (6 bases). V dropped 5 bases and J dropped 3 bases, with 14 bases sitting between them. The CDR3 consists of 14 residues. Germline lookup yields CDR1 LNHNV and CDR2 YYDKDF (reference sequence). The CDR3, as DNA: TGTGCCACCAGCGACCCTAGGGGGTACTACGAGCAGTACTTC. Its translation: CATSDPRGYYEQYF.

The rearrangement links TRBV6-9 to TRBJ1-2; 8 bases map to TRBD1. J gave up 7 bases and V 6 bases, and 1 base lay outside the gene matches. In germline, CDR1 is MNHGY, CDR2 SVAAGI. The CDR3 length is 11 residues. Here the CDR3 reads CASSTGGGYTF. CDR3 nucleotide sequence: TGTGCCAGCAGCACAGGGGGTGGCTACACCTTC.

This sequence joins TRBV7-9 and TRBJ1-5; D gene unclear. Germline-derived CDR1 and CDR2 are SEHNR and FQNEAQ (reference sequence). There are 15 residues in the CDR3. The ends were cut back, 5 bases at V and 6 bases at J, with 17 bases in the middle. Here the CDR3 DNA reads TGTGCCAGCAGCGATAGCGGTTCGGGAGGTCAGCCCCAGCATTTT. It is translated as CASSDSGSGGQPQHF.

Remarks on this clone: This specimen includes other DNA sequences encoding the same CDR3. The V gene is TRBV28, the J gene TRBJ1-5, with no clear D. The CDR3 spans 12 residues. Germline loops: CDR1 MDHEN, CDR2 SYDVKM. V was trimmed by 6 bases and J by 7 bases, leaving 10 bases between them. The CDR3 sequence: CASRSGGQPQHF. DNA for the CDR3: TGTGCCAGCAGGTCGGGAGGGCAGCCCCAGCATTTT.

V is TRBV5-4 and J is TRBJ1-2; 7 bases map to TRBD1. The CDR3 totals 13 residues. Germline trimming cut 0 bases from V and 8 bases from J; bases unmatched to any gene: 4. Germline V lookup: CDR1 SGHNT, CDR2 YYREEE (reference sequence). CDR3 in amino acids: CASSLDRGGGYTF. CDR3 sequence (DNA): TGTGCCAGCAGCTTGGACAGGGGAGGCGGCTACACCTTC.